These T cell receptor beta chains were read from a single sample in a study of Graves' ophthalmopathy and Graves' hyperthyroidism. TCRdb re-called the multiplex PCR reads through MiXCR, storing one row per CDR3 protein. The profile shows about 1.2 million distinct CDR3 sequences, about two fifths of them singletons. Source material: peripheral blood or thyroid tissue (not recorded which). These receptors were collected from an adult man with Graves' hyperthyroidism. Each CDR3 is given with its conserved first and last residue. The D gene is left open where the match is weak. Only part of the rows carry a size: once, few, many, or a class if the clone is expanded.

D gene,V gene,CDR3 length,clone size,J gene,CDR3 protein,CDR3 DNA
NA,TRBV7-9,17,NA,TRBJ1-5,CASSLGGLAGGQETQHF,TGTGCCAGCAGCTTAGGGGGACTAGCGGGGGGACAAGAGACCCAGCATTTT
TRBD1,TRBV10-2,13,NA,TRBJ2-7,CASTRTGVGEQYF,TGTGCCAGCACAAGGACAGGGGTTGGCGAGCAGTACTTC
NA,TRBV24-1,18,once,TRBJ1-1,CATSDYREGFWWNTEAFF,TGTGCCACCAGTGATTACCGAGAAGGATTTTGGTGGAACACTGAAGCTTTCTTT
NA,TRBV2,12,NA,TRBJ1-1,CASDRGGAEAFF,TGTGCCAGCGACCGTGGGGGGGCAGAAGCTTTCTTT
TRBD1,TRBV6-1,15,NA,TRBJ2-6,CASVAQGTGANVLTF,TGTGCCAGCGTGGCACAGGGGACTGGGGCCAACGTCCTGACTTTC
NA,TRBV10-3,11,NA,TRBJ1-5,CAISMGQPQHF,TGTGCCATCAGTATGGGTCAGCCCCAGCATTTT
TRBD2,TRBV11-2,15,many,TRBJ2-7,CASSYTSGGSYEQYF,TGTGCCAGCAGCTACACTAGCGGGGGCTCCTACGAGCAGTACTTC
NA,TRBV10-2,15,NA,TRBJ2-2,CASSDGLASTGELFF,TGCGCCAGCAGTGATGGGCTAGCCTCGACCGGGGAGCTGTTTTTT
NA,TRBV4-3,16,once,TRBJ1-2,CASSQLLTGWNYGYTF,TGCGCCAGCAGCCAACTCCTAACAGGGTGGAACTATGGCTACACCTTC
NA,TRBV6-2/TRBV6-3,11,NA,TRBJ2-7,CATPPTYEQYF,TGTGCCACTCCTCCCACCTACGAGCAGTACTTC
NA,TRBV19,13,few,TRBJ2-5,CASSKGVVETQYF,TGTGCCAGTAGTAAGGGGGTGGTAGAGACCCAGTACTTC
TRBD1,TRBV20-1,15,NA,TRBJ2-5,CSARTTGGSLGEQYF,TGCAGTGCTAGAACCACAGGGGGCTCCCTTGGGGAGCAGTACTTC
NA,TRBV7-7,16,many,TRBJ1-5,CASSAGRASGNQPQHF,TGTGCCAGCAGCGCCGGCAGGGCTTCGGGCAATCAGCCCCAGCATTTT
NA,TRBV9,14,many,TRBJ1-6,CASSVGVPNSPLHF,TGTGCCAGCAGCGTTGGCGTCCCCAATTCACCCCTCCACTTT
NA,TRBV9,15,NA,TRBJ1-1,CASSQSGQWGTEAFF,TGTGCCAGCAGCCAATCAGGGCAGTGGGGGACTGAAGCTTTCTTT
TRBD1,TRBV25-1,16,NA,TRBJ1-3,CASQSGHGDRAYTIYF,TGTGCCAGCCAAAGCGGGCACGGGGACAGGGCGTACACCATATATTTT
NA,TRBV5-1,12,many,TRBJ2-7,CASAAETYEQYF,TGCGCCAGCGCGGCAGAAACCTACGAGCAGTACTTC
TRBD2,TRBV19,15,NA,TRBJ2-7,CASSILAGAPYEQYF,TGTGCCAGTAGTATACTAGCGGGAGCTCCCTACGAGCAGTACTTC
NA,TRBV10-3,13,NA,TRBJ2-7,CAISGGDGYEQYF,TGTGCCATCAGTGGAGGGGACGGGTACGAGCAGTACTTC
TRBD1,TRBV5-1,14,NA,TRBJ2-1,CASRGQGAFNEQFF,TGCGCCAGCAGGGGACAGGGGGCTTTCAATGAGCAGTTCTTC
NA,TRBV7-9,13,many,TRBJ2-7,CASSLAAPMLLYF,TGTGCCAGCAGCTTAGCAGCCCCAATGCTGTTGTACTTC
NA,TRBV4-3,14,few,TRBJ2-2,CASSQAGSTGELFF,TGCGCCAGCAGCCAGGCCGGGAGCACCGGGGAGCTGTTTTTT
NA,TRBV2,12,few,TRBJ1-2,CATRREVYGYTF,TGTGCCACCAGAAGGGAGGTCTATGGCTACACCTTC
NA,TRBV2,15,many,TRBJ1-1,CASRGWVVPNTEAFF,TGTGCCAGCAGAGGCTGGGTCGTACCAAACACTGAAGCTTTCTTT
NA,TRBV11-1,16,few,TRBJ2-7,CASSSRGRPGRREQYF,TGTGCCAGCAGCTCCCGGGGACGCCCGGGCCGGCGCGAGCAGTACTTC
NA,TRBV20-1,12,NA,TRBJ1-2,CSAELGLYGYTF,TGCAGTGCCGAGCTGGGCCTCTATGGCTACACCTTC
NA,TRBV29-1,12,many,TRBJ2-7,CSVGGQPYEQYF,TGCAGCGTTGGGGGGCAGCCCTACGAGCAGTACTTC
NA,TRBV30,11,NA,TRBJ2-5,CAWSVGQTQYF,TGTGCCTGGAGTGTAGGGCAGACCCAGTACTTC
NA,TRBV5-1,12,many,TRBJ1-6,CASSVYNSPLHF,TGCGCCAGCAGCGTCTATAATTCACCCCTCCACTTT
TRBD1,TRBV20-1,15,NA,TRBJ1-5,CSARRDTGVNQPQHF,TGCAGTGCCCGGAGGGATACAGGGGTAAATCAGCCCCAGCATTTT
TRBD1,TRBV20-1,13,NA,TRBJ1-5,CSAPRGGGQPQHF,TGCAGTGCACCTCGAGGGGGCGGGCAGCCCCAGCATTTT
TRBD2,TRBV10-3,16,NA,TRBJ2-7,CAISESRTSTNNEQYF,TGTGCCATCAGTGAGTCGCGGACTAGCACGAATAACGAGCAGTACTTC
NA,TRBV25-1,11,NA,TRBJ2-7,CASGGLGEQYF,TGTGCCAGCGGGGGCCTAGGGGAGCAGTACTTC
TRBD1,TRBV6-1,14,NA,TRBJ1-2,CASSVDRGLGGYTF,TGTGCCAGCAGTGTAGACAGGGGGCTCGGCGGCTACACCTTC
NA,TRBV7-8,13,NA,TRBJ2-5,CASSLVVEETQYF,TGTGCCAGCAGCTTAGTCGTAGAAGAGACCCAGTACTTC
TRBD1,TRBV2,13,few,TRBJ2-5,CASKRDREETQYF,TGTGCCAGCAAACGGGACAGGGAAGAGACCCAGTACTTC
NA,TRBV7-8,12,many,TRBJ2-7,CASSPILGGLNF,TGTGCCAGCAGCCCAATCTTGGGCGGGCTCAACTTC
NA,TRBV9,15,many,TRBJ2-5,CASSANTGEQETQYF,TGTGCCAGCAGCGCGAATACGGGAGAACAGGAGACCCAGTACTTC
TRBD2,TRBV19,16,NA,TRBJ2-5,CASGTSGIIKEETQYF,TGTGCCAGCGGTACTAGCGGGATAATTAAGGAAGAGACCCAGTACTTC
NA,TRBV2,13,NA,TRBJ1-3,CASSEHPGNTIYF,TGTGCCAGCAGTGAACATCCTGGAAACACCATATATTTT